This TCR beta chain derives from a study of T cell responses to AZD1222 COVID-19 vaccine. Comment on this clone: The antigen is unknown.

Study-wide results and caveats: Repertoire collection took place solely once the T cell response had peaked. When two AZD1222 doses had been given, Spike-specific TCR breadth and depth rose.

Profiling relied on immunoSEQ multiplex PCR, and the TCRdb table lists in-frame clones only, not all of them. The sample has some 130,000 clones, over 90% seen once. V lost 3 bases, J lost 3 bases, and 11 bases lay in between. Germline V lookup: CDR1 SGHTA, CDR2 FQGTGA. The CDR3 loop spans 14 amino acids. The sequencing here drew on peripheral blood, taken on day 0 of AZD1222 vaccination. The chain uses TRBV7-3 and TRBJ1-1; D call uncertain. The receptor was derived from an adult in good health. The CDR3 spells CASSLGVGDTEAFF. The CDR3, as DNA: TGTGCCAGCAGCTTGGGAGTGGGAGACACTGAAGCTTTCTTT.